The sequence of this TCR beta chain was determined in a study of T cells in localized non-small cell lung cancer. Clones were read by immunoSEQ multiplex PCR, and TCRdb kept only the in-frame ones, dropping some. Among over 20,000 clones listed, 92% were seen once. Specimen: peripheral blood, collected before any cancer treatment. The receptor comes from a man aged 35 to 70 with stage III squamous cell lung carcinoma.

Here the CDR3 reads CASSLDQDQPQHF. The CDR3 region has the DNA TGTGCCAGCAGCTTGGACCAAGATCAGCCCCAGCATTTT. The V call is TRBV5-5, the J call TRBJ1-5, with D hard to call. This CDR3 is 13 amino acids long. The germline V and J ends were trimmed by 0 bases and 5 bases, with 6 bases remaining between them. The germline V gene encodes CDR1 SGHKS and CDR2 YYEKEE (reference sequence).